These 5 T cell receptor beta chains originate from one sample sequenced in a study of T cells after yellow fever vaccination. TCRdb itself ran the 5' RACE reads through MiXCR, one entry per CDR3 protein. The table includes a few hundred thousand distinct CDR3 sequences, approximately 4.3% detected once. Sequenced here: PBMCs, sampled 15 days after the yellow fever booster vaccination. These receptors came from a man aged 18 to 35 who received the YFV17D yellow fever vaccine.

The sample holds a few counts of this clonotype. The chain uses TRBV6-2 or TRBV6-3 and TRBJ2-3; D is perhaps TRBD1 or TRBD2 (6 bases each). CDR3 length: 19 residues. From germline, CDR1 is MNHEY and CDR2 SVGEGT. Trimming removed 0 bases from V and 1 base from J, with 20 bases in between. CDR3 sequence (DNA): TGTGCCAGCAGTTACTCGGGGGGCCCACTAGGTGTGGGCACAGATACGCAGTATTTT. It translates to CASSYSGGPLGVGTDTQYF.

This clonotype was observed a handful of times. DNA of the CDR3: TGTGCCAGCAGCGCCATTGCAACTAATGAAAAACTGTTTTTT. This gives the protein CASSAIATNEKLFF. The V call is TRBV2, the J call TRBJ1-4; no definite D call. V was shortened by 6 bases and J by 0 bases, with 8 bases between the two germline ends. CDR1 is SNHLY and CDR2 is FYNNEI in the germline V gene. This CDR3 is 14 amino acids long.

This clonotype was seen at least ten times. The J gene is TRBJ1-4, the V gene TRBV6-5; D is ambiguous. From germline, CDR1 is MNHEY and CDR2 SVGAGI. The CDR3 is 14 amino acids. The germline V and J ends were trimmed by 6 bases and 5 bases, with 13 bases remaining between them. Here the CDR3 DNA reads TGTGCCAGCAGCCCTACTCGGCGGAATGAAAAACTGTTTTTT. This gives the protein CASSPTRRNEKLFF.

The rearrangement joins TRBV5-1 to TRBJ2-5; D gene uncertain. Trimming stripped 3 bases from V and 4 bases from J, with 10 bases between. Germline V gives CDR1 SGHRS, CDR2 YFSETQ. The CDR3 covers 13 residues. The CDR3 nucleotides are TGCGCCAGCAGCTCCCTAGAAGCAGAGACCCAGTACTTC. Its translation: CASSSLEAETQYF.

This clonotype was counted at least ten times. The V and J genes are TRBV20-1 and TRBJ1-1, with D possibly TRBD1 on 5 matching bases. V lost 2 bases, J lost 11 bases, and 12 bases lay in between. The germline CDR1 and CDR2 sequences are DFQATT and SNEGSKA (reference sequence). The CDR3 contains 11 residues. CDR3 region: CSARRQGKAFF. CDR3 DNA: TGCAGTGCTAGAAGGCAGGGAAAGGCTTTCTTT.